This T cell receptor beta chain originates from a study of blood T cells in healthy people across ages. Every sample gave at least 5 micrograms of total RNA when it was extracted. Combining a sample-barcoded 5' primer with a J-beta primer mix, a second PCR ran for roughly 7 to 11 cycles. From the 5' RACE reads, TCRdb called clonotypes with MiXCR, one entry per CDR3 protein. The sample contains about 290,000 distinct CDR3 sequences, 25% to 30% of which appear only once. CDR3 length equals 14 residues. Trimming removed 1 base from V and 1 base from J, with 8 bases in between. Germline lookup yields CDR1 SNHLY and CDR2 FYNNEI.

The sequence was collected from a woman aged 70-85 years in good health. The sequenced sample consisted of blood. The rearrangement uses TRBV2 and TRBJ2-7; D perhaps matches TRBD1 (5 bases). CDR3 region: CASSEVTGSYEQYF. DNA for the CDR3: TGTGCCAGCAGTGAAGTAACAGGTTCCTACGAGCAGTACTTC.